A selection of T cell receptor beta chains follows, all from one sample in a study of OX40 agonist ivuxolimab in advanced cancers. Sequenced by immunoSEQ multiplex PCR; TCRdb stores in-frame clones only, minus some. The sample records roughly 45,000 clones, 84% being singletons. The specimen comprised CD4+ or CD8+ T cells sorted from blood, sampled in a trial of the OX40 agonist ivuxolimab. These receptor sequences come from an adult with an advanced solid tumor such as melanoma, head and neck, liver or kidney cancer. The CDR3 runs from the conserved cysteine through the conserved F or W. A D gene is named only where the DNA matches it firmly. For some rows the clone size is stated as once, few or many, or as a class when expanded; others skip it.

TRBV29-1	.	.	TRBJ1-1	TGCAGCGTTAAAGGGCTGAACACTGAAGCTTTCTTT	CSVKGLNTEAFF
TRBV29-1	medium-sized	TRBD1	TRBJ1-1	TGCAGCGCCACCCCGGGACAGACGAACACTGAAGCTTTCTTT	CSATPGQTNTEAFF
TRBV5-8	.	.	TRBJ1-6	TGTGCCAGCAGCTCGGGGTGGGCTCGGTATAATTCACCCCTCCACTTT	CASSSGWARYNSPLHF
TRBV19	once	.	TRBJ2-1	TGTGCCAGTAGGTTATCGAGCTCCTACAATGAGCAGTTCTTC	CASRLSSSYNEQFF
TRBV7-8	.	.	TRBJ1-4	TGTGCCAGCAGCTTATTCCCACGACAGGCTAATGAAAAACTGTTTTTT	CASSLFPRQANEKLFF
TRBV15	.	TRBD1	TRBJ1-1	TGTGCCACCAATCCGGGACAGGGGGGGACTGAAGCTTTCTTT	CATNPGQGGTEAFF
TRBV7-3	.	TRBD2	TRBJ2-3	TGTGCCAGCAGCGCACTAGCGGGGGGAAGGGATACGCAGTATTTT	CASSALAGGRDTQYF
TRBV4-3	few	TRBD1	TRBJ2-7	TGCGCCAGCAGCCAAGATAGGGACAGTTACTACGAGCAGTACTTC	CASSQDRDSYYEQYF
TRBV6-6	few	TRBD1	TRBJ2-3	TGTGCCAGCAGTTACCTGGGACAGCCGCGGGATACGCAGTATTTT	CASSYLGQPRDTQYF
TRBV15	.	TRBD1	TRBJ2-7	TGTGCCTCAGGAAACGGACAGGGGGCGGTGGAGCAGTACTTC	CASGNGQGAVEQYF
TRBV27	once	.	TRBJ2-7	TGTGCCAGCAGTTTTGGACTTACCTACGAGCAGTACTTC	CASSFGLTYEQYF
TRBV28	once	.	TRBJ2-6	TGTGCCAGCAGTTTACCTGGGGCCAACGTCCTGACTTTC	CASSLPGANVLTF
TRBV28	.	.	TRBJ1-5	TGTGCCAGCAGCCATCTACAGCGACAGTTGCGGAATAGCAATCAGCCCCAGCATTTT	CASSHLQRQLRNSNQPQHF
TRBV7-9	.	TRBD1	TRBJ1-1	TGTGCCAGCAGCCCCCGGGACAGGGTTTACACTGAAGCTTTCTTT	CASSPRDRVYTEAFF
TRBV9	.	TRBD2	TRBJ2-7	TGTGCCAGCAGCTCAGACCCAACTAGCGCCTACGAGCAGTACTTC	CASSSDPTSAYEQYF
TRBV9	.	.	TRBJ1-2	TGTGCCAGCAGCGTAGGGGGAAACTATGGCTACACCTTC	CASSVGGNYGYTF
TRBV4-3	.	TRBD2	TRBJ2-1	TGCGCCAGCAGCCAAGCTAGCGGGAGATACAATGAGCAGTTCTTC	CASSQASGRYNEQFF
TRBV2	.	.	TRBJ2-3	TGTGCCGTCGACACCCAGGGGCGGACAGATACGCAGTATTTT	CAVDTQGRTDTQYF
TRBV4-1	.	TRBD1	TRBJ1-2	TGCGCCAGCAGCGGACAGCCCTCAGGGGGCTATGGCTACACCTTC	CASSGQPSGGYGYTF
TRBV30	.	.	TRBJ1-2	TGTGCCTGGACAAGGTCGGGAGGCTACACCTTC	CAWTRSGGYTF
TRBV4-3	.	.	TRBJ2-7	TGCGCCAGCAGCCAAGATCCTGAGAACCCCTACGAGCAGTACTTC	CASSQDPENPYEQYF
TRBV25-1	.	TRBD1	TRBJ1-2	TGTGCCAGCAGTGTAGGGGGCATCTATGGCTACACCTTC	CASSVGGIYGYTF